Shown below are 11 T cell receptor beta chains from a single sample sequenced in a study of cytomegalovirus exposure and HLA in healthy donors. Generated by immunoSEQ multiplex PCR, the TCRdb table keeps only in-frame clones and is missing some. The data contain approximately 160,000 clones, about nine tenths of them seen just once; the ten biggest clones take up 10%. Specimen: PBMCs. The receptors derive from a woman between 18 and 30 years old in good health and CMV-seropositive.

In its sample, this clone was seen once. This chain joins TRBV4-1 and TRBJ2-2; D not certain. Looked up from germline, CDR1 is MGHRA and CDR2 is YSYEKL. The CDR3 is 15 residues long. Trimming shortened V by 3 bases and J by 4 bases, and 12 bases separated the two germline ends. The chain's CDR3 is CASSQGWWATGELFF. The CDR3 DNA reads TGCGCCAGCAGCCAGGGTTGGTGGGCCACCGGGGAGCTGTTTTTT.

The chain recombines TRBV19 with TRBJ2-1; no reliable D call. The CDR3 sequence is 11 residues long. Germline V gives CDR1 LNHDA, CDR2 SQIVND (reference sequence). The V end lost 5 bases, the J end lost 7 bases, and 6 bases lay between the germline ends. The chain's CDR3 is CASSDWNEQFF. The DNA of the CDR3 is TGTGCCAGTAGTGACTGGAATGAGCAGTTCTTC.

The chain joins TRBV29-1 to TRBJ2-7, with TRBD2 matching 12 bases. J was trimmed by 4 bases and V by 3 bases; bases with no gene match: 7. This CDR3 region has 15 residues. The germline V gene has CDR1 SQVTM and CDR2 ANQGSEA. The CDR3 loop is CSVELLAGGGYEQYF. CDR3 coding DNA: TGCAGCGTTGAGTTACTAGCGGGAGGTGGTTACGAGCAGTACTTC.

The V gene is TRBV30, the J gene TRBJ2-1, with a tentative D call TRBD1 (6 bases). This CDR3 contains 19 residues. V gave up 4 bases and J gave up 0 bases, with 25 bases separating them. Germline values: CDR1 GTSNPN, CDR2 SVGIG (reference sequence). The CDR3 is CAWTDPTGWGKGSYNEQFF. The CDR3 DNA is TGTGCCTGGACCGACCCGACAGGTTGGGGAAAAGGCTCCTACAATGAGCAGTTCTTC.

This clone was seen just once. The gene calls are TRBV2 and TRBJ2-7; 13 positions agree with TRBD2. V trimming: 7 bases; J trimming: 2 bases; junction bases outside the gene matches: 8. Germline loops: CDR1 SNHLY, CDR2 FYNNEI. This CDR3 has 16 residues. The CDR3 here is CASILGLAGTTYEQYF. CDR3 bases: TGTGCCAGCATCCTGGGACTAGCGGGGACAACCTACGAGCAGTACTTC.

The V call is TRBV20-1, the J call TRBJ1-4; TRBD1 is a possible D gene (5 bases). CDR1 is DFQATT, CDR2 SNEGSKA, per germline (reference sequence). The CDR3 runs 11 residues. Trimming removed 5 bases from V and 8 bases from J, with 9 bases in between. CDR3 bases: TGCAGTGCTTCCCGGGGGGAAAAACTGTTTTTT. Protein sequence: CSASRGEKLFF.

This rearrangement joins TRBV19 to TRBJ1-4; D ambiguous. V was cut by 9 bases and J by 5 bases, with 13 bases left in between. The CDR3 is 13 amino acids. CDR1 and CDR2 (germline): LNHDA, SQIVND (reference sequence). CDR3 residues: CASLLSGNEKLFF. The CDR3 region has the DNA TGTGCCAGCTTGCTCTCGGGGAATGAAAAACTGTTTTTT. Filled out from reference TRBV19 and TRBJ1-4, the complete variable domain reads DGGITQSPKYLFRKEGQNVTLSCEQNLNHDAMYWYRQDPGQGLRLIYYSQIVNDFQKGDIAEGYSVSREKKESFPLTVTSAQKNPTAFYLCASLLSGNEKLFFGSGTQLSVL.

V and J are TRBV19 and TRBJ2-2; TRBD2 matches 12 bases. V shed 7 bases and J 6 bases; nucleotides not matched to a gene: 6. Looked up from germline, CDR1 is LNHDA and CDR2 is SQIVND (reference sequence). The CDR3 is made up of 15 amino acids. CDR3 sequence: CASIGLAGGPGELFF. The CDR3 DNA sequence: TGTGCCAGTATAGGGCTAGCGGGAGGGCCCGGGGAGCTGTTTTTT. The full variable domain, in which reference TRBV19 and TRBJ2-2 provide the parts outside the CDR3, is DGGITQSPKYLFRKEGQNVTLSCEQNLNHDAMYWYRQDPGQGLRLIYYSQIVNDFQKGDIAEGYSVSREKKESFPLTVTSAQKNPTAFYLCASIGLAGGPGELFFGEGSRLTVL.

The CDR3, as DNA: TGTGCCTGGAGTGTACACATCTCCTACGAGCAGTACTTC. This sequence encodes CAWSVHISYEQYF. The V gene is TRBV30, the J gene TRBJ2-7; no firm D call. The CDR3 covers 13 residues. V gave up 0 bases and J gave up 0 bases, with 6 bases separating them. The germline V gene encodes CDR1 GTSNPN and CDR2 SVGIG (reference sequence).

The chain uses TRBV5-1 and TRBJ1-1, with a possible D match to TRBD1 (5 bases). Germline CDR1 reads SGHRS; CDR2 reads YFSETQ. V was cut by 5 bases and J by 3 bases, with 14 bases left in between. The CDR3 has 14 amino acids. CDR3 amino acids: CASSSQGMDTEAFF. Here the CDR3 DNA reads TGCGCCAGCAGTAGTCAGGGTATGGACACTGAAGCTTTCTTT.

At least ten counts were recorded for this clone. This chain links TRBV14 with TRBJ2-2, with a weak D call TRBD2 (5 bases). In germline, CDR1 is SGHDN, CDR2 FVKESK. V was pared by 4 bases and J by 7 bases, with 13 bases between. CDR3 length: 14 amino acids. Here the CDR3 DNA reads TGTGCCAGCAGCCCCCGAGAGGGTGGCGGGGAGCTGTTTTTT. It is translated as CASSPREGGGELFF.